The present entry profiles one T cell receptor beta chain with its context. These data belong to a study of T cell changes during pregnancy in multiple sclerosis. CDR3 length: 17 amino acids. V was pared by 4 bases and J by 5 bases, with 10 bases of the junction left unmatched. The germline gives CDR1 SGHNT, CDR2 YYREEE (reference sequence). Profiling relied on immunoSEQ multiplex PCR, and the TCRdb table lists in-frame clones only, not all of them. This table has around 60,000 clones, roughly 89% appearing once. The chain combines TRBV5-4 with TRBJ2-2; 11 bases are shared with TRBD2. The sequencing here drew on CD4+ T cells from peripheral blood mononuclear cells, taken after pregnancy. This clonotype was obtained from a female donor in good health, enrolled as a control in a pregnancy study. The chain's CDR3 is CASSPELAGVVTGELFF. The CDR3 nucleotides read TGTGCCAGCAGCCCTGAACTAGCGGGGGTGGTTACCGGGGAGCTGTTTTTT.